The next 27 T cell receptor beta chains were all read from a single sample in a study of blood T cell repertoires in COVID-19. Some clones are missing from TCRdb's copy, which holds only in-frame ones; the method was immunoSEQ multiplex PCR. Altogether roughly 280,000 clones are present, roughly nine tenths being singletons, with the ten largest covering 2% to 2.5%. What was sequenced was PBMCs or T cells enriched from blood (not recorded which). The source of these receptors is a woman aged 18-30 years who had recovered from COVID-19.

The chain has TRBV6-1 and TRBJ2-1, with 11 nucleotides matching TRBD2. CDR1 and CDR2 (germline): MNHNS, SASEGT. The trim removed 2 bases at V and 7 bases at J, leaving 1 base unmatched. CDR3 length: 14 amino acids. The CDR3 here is CASSELAGGNEQFF. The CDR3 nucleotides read TGTGCCAGCAGTGAACTAGCGGGGGGTAATGAGCAGTTCTTC.

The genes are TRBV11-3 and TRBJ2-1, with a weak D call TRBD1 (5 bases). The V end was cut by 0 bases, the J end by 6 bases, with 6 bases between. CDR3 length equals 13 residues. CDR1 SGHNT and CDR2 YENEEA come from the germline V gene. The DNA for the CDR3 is TGTGCCAGCAGCTTAGACAGGGCCAATGAGCAGTTCTTC. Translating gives CASSLDRANEQFF.

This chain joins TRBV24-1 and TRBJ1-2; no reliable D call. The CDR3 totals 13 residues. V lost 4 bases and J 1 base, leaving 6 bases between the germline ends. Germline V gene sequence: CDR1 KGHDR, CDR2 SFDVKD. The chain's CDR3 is CATSETGNYGYTF. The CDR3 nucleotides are TGTGCCACCAGTGAGACGGGTAACTATGGCTACACCTTC.

This CDR3 is CASSFFRGGELFF. DNA for the CDR3: TGTGCCAGCAGCTTTTTCCGGGGCGGGGAGCTGTTTTTT. V usage is TRBV7-9 and J usage is TRBJ2-2, with D possibly TRBD2 on 5 matching bases. The CDR3 sequence is 13 residues long. V lost 3 bases and J lost 7, with 9 bases in between. In germline, CDR1 is SEHNR, CDR2 FQNEAQ (reference sequence). The full variable domain, in which reference TRBV7-9 and TRBJ2-2 provide the parts outside the CDR3, is DTGVSQNPRHKITKRGQNVTFRCDPISEHNRLYWYRQTLGQGPEFLTYFQNEAQLEKSRLLSDRFSAERPKGSFSTLEIQRTEQGDSAMYLCASSFFRGGELFFGEGSRLTVL.

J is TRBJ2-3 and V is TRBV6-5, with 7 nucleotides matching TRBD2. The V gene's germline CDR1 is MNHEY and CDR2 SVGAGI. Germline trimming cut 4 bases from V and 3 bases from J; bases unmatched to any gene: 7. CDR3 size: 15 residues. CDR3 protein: CASSLRREVTDTQYF. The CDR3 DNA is TGTGCCAGCAGTTTACGACGGGAGGTAACAGATACGCAGTATTTT.

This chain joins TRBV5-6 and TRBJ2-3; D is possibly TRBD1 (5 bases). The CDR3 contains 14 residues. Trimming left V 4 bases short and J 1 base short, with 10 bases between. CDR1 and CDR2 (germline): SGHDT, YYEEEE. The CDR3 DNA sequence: TGTGCCAGCAGCGTGATGACAGGCACAGATACGCAGTATTTT. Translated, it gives CASSVMTGTDTQYF.

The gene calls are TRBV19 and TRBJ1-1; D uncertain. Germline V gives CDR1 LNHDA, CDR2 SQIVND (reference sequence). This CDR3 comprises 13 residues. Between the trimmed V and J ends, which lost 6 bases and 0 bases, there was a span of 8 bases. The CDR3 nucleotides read TGTGCCAGTAGGACTAGAATGAACACTGAAGCTTTCTTT. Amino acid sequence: CASRTRMNTEAFF.

The CDR3, as DNA: TGTGCCAGCAGCCTTGACAGAACTAAAAACATTCAGTACTTC. The encoded protein is CASSLDRTKNIQYF. The rearrangement joins TRBV5-6 to TRBJ2-4; TRBD1 is a possible D gene (5 bases). From germline, CDR1 is SGHDT and CDR2 YYEEEE. The CDR3 sequence is 14 residues long. Trimming shortened V by 4 bases and J by 4 bases, and 12 bases separated the two germline ends.

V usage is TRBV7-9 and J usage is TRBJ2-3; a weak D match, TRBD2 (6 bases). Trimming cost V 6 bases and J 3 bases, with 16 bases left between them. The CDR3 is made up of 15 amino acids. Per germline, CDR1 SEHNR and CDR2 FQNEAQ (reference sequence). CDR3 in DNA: TGTGCCAGCAGTTTCGGAGGCGGGGTGACAGATACGCAGTATTTT. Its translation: CASSFGGGVTDTQYF.

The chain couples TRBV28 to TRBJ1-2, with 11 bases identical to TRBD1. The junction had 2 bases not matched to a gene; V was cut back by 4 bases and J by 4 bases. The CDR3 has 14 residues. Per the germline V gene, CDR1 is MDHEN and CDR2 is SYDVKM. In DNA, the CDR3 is TGTGCCAGCAGTTCGGACAGGGGGCTCTATGGCTACACCTTC. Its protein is CASSSDRGLYGYTF.

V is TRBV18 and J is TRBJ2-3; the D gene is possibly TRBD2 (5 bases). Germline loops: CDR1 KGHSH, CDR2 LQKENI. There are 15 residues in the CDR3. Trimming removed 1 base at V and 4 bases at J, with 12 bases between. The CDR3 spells CASSPLRGTADTQYF. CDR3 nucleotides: TGTGCCAGCTCACCACTCCGGGGTACAGCAGATACGCAGTATTTT.

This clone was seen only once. CDR3 sequence (DNA): TGCGCCAGCAGCCACCCCGACATCCTCCCAGGGACAGGGTTTAACTATGGCTACACCTTC. Translated, it gives CASSHPDILPGTGFNYGYTF. The chain has TRBV4-1 and TRBJ1-2; 9 bases are shared with TRBD1. Germline V gives CDR1 MGHRA, CDR2 YSYEKL. The CDR3 has 20 amino acids. V lost 3 bases and J lost 1; bases outside the gene matches: 18.

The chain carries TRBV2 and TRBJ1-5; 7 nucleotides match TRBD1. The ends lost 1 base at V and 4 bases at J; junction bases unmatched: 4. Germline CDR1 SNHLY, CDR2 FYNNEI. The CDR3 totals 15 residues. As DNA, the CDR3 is TGTGCCAGCAGTGAAGGTCTCAGGGGGAATCAGCCCCAGCATTTT. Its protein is CASSEGLRGNQPQHF.

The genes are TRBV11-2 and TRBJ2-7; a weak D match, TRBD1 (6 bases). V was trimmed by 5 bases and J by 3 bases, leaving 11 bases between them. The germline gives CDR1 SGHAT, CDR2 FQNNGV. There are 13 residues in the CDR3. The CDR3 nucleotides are TGTGCCAGCAGCCCAGACAGGTACTACGAGCAGTACTTC. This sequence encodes CASSPDRYYEQYF.

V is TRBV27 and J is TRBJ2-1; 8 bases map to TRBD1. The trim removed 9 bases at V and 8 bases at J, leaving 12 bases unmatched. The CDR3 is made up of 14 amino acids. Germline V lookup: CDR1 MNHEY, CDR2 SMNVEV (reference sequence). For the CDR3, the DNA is TGTGCCAGTACCGTAAGGACAGGGATGCATGAGCAGTTCTTC. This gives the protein CASTVRTGMHEQFF.

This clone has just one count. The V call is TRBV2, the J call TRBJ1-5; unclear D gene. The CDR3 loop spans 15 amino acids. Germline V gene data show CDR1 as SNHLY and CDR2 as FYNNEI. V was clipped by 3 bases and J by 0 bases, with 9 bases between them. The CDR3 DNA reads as TGTGCCAGCAGTGAGAGGGCCGATAGCAATCAGCCCCAGCATTTT. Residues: CASSERADSNQPQHF.

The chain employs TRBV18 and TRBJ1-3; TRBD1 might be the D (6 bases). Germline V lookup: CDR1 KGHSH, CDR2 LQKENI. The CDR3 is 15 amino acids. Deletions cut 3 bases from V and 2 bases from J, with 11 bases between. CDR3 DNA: TGTGCCAGCTCACCGCGGACAGCGACTGGAAACACCATATATTTT. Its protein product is CASSPRTATGNTIYF.

The CDR3 sequence: CASSPWTGDTGELFF. CDR3 DNA: TGTGCCAGCAGCCCGTGGACAGGGGACACCGGGGAGCTGTTTTTT. The J gene is TRBJ2-2, the V gene TRBV7-9, with 9 bases that match TRBD1. In germline, CDR1 is SEHNR, CDR2 FQNEAQ (reference sequence). Trimming took 5 bases from V and 3 from J; bases not matched to a gene: 4. The CDR3 has 15 residues.

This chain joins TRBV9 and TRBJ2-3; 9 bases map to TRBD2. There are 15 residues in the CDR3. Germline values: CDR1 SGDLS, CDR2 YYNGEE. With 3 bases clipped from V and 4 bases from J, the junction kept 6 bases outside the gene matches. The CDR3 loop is CASSGSGGRADTQYF. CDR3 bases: TGTGCCAGCAGCGGGAGCGGGGGGCGGGCAGATACGCAGTATTTT.

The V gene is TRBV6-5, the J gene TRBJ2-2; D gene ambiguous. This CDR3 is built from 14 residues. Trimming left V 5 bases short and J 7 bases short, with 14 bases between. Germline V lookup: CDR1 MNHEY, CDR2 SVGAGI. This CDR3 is CASSPTGLGGELFF. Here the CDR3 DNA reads TGTGCCAGCAGTCCGACTGGTCTGGGCGGGGAGCTGTTTTTT.

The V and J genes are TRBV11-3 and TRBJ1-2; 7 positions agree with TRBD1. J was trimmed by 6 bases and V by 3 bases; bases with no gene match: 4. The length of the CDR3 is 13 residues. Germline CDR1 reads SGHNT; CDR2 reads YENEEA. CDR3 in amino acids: CASSFRGGDGYTF. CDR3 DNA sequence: TGTGCCAGCAGCTTCCGAGGGGGCGATGGCTACACCTTC.

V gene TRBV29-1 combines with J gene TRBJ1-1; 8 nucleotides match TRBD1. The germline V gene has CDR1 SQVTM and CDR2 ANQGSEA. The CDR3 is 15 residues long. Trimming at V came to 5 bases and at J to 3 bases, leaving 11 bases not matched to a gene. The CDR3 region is CSVHRGLGLDTEAFF. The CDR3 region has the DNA TGCAGCGTTCACAGGGGGTTGGGGTTGGACACTGAAGCTTTCTTT.

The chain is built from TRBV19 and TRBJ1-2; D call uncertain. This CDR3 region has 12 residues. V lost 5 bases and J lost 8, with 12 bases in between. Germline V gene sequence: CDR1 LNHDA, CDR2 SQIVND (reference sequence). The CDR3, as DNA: TGTGCCAGTAGTGTGACCTCAGGCGGCTACACCTTC. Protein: CASSVTSGGYTF.

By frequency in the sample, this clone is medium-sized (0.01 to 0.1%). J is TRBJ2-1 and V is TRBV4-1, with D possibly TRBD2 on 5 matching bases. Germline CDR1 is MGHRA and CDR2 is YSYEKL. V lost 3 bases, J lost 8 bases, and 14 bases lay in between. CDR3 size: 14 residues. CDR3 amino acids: CASSQGIANDEQFF. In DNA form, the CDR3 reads TGCGCCAGCAGCCAGGGTATAGCGAACGATGAGCAGTTCTTC.

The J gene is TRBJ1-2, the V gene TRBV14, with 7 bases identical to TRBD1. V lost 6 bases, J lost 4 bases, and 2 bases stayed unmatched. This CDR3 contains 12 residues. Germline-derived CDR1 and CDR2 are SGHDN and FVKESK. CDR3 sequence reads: CASSRQGYGYTF. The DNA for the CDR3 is TGTGCCAGCAGTAGACAGGGCTATGGCTACACCTTC.

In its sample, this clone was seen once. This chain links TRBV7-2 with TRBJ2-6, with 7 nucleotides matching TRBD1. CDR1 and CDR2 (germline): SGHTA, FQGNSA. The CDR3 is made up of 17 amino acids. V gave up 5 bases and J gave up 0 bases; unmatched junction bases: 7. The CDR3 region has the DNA TGTGCCAGCAGCCCTGGACAGGTCCACTCTGGGGCCAACGTCCTGACTTTC. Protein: CASSPGQVHSGANVLTF.

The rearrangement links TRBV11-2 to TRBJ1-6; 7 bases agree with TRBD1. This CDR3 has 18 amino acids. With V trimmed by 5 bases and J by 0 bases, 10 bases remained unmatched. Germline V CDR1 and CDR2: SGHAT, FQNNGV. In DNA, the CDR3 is TGTGCCAGCAGCGATAAGACAGGGTTGGGCTCCTATAATTCACCCCTCCACTTT. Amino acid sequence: CASSDKTGLGSYNSPLHF.